This is a list of T cell receptor beta chains from one sample in a study of blood T cell repertoires in COVID-19. TCRdb's table, derived via immunoSEQ multiplex PCR, lists solely in-frame clones and lacks some. The profile shows about 190,000 clones, around 85% of them singletons. Sequencing was carried out using PBMCs or T cells enriched from blood (not recorded which). The receptors here all came from a woman aged 25 to 39 who had recovered from COVID-19. Each CDR3 is given with its conserved first and last residue. A D gene is named only where the DNA matches it firmly. Clone size, where shown, is once, few, many, or a class for clones that have expanded.

TRBJ1-3	.	.	TRBV24-1	CATSPKGVGSGNTIYF	TGTGCCACCAGCCCTAAGGGGGTTGGCTCTGGAAACACCATATATTTT
TRBJ2-5	.	TRBD2	TRBV6-5	CASSFLIAGSGETQYF	TGTGCCAGCAGTTTCCTTATAGCGGGGAGCGGGGAGACCCAGTACTTC
TRBJ1-2	.	.	TRBV7-9	CASSFRGDGYTF	TGTGCCAGCAGCTTCAGGGGTGATGGCTACACCTTC
TRBJ1-4	.	.	TRBV11-2	CASSPGWGDPSTEKLFF	TGTGCCAGCAGTCCAGGATGGGGGGACCCATCCACCGAAAAACTGTTTTTT
TRBJ1-6	.	TRBD1	TRBV5-8	CASSDGTGRSPLHF	TGTGCCAGCAGCGACGGGACAGGGCGATCACCCCTCCACTTT
TRBJ2-5	.	TRBD1	TRBV9	CASSVEGQGIQETQYF	TGTGCCAGCAGCGTAGAGGGACAGGGTATCCAAGAGACCCAGTACTTC
TRBJ2-7	.	TRBD2	TRBV18	CASSPRLAGGAYEQYF	TGTGCCAGCTCACCAAGGCTAGCGGGAGGGGCCTACGAGCAGTACTTC
TRBJ2-1	.	.	TRBV30	CAWAQDLGRDEQFF	TGTGCCTGGGCACAGGATCTTGGTAGGGATGAGCAGTTCTTC
TRBJ1-6	.	.	TRBV2	CASSGAGAASSYNSPLHF	TGTGCCAGCAGTGGGGCGGGAGCAGCGAGCTCCTATAATTCACCCCTCCACTTT
TRBJ2-1	few	.	TRBV5-1	CASSSEGRQQFF	TGCGCCAGCAGCTCGGAGGGGCGTCAGCAGTTCTTC
TRBJ1-1	.	.	TRBV4-2	CASSPGTGTEAFF	TGTGCCAGCAGCCCGGGGACTGGGACTGAAGCTTTCTTT
TRBJ1-3	.	TRBD1	TRBV19	CASSIRGGRGNTIYF	TGTGCCAGTAGTATTCGAGGGGGCCGTGGAAACACCATATATTTT
TRBJ2-3	once	.	TRBV28	CASSLGQRSSTDTQYF	TGTGCCAGCAGTTTAGGACAGAGATCTAGCACAGATACGCAGTATTTT
TRBJ2-1	once	.	TRBV3-1/TRBV3-2	CASSQDQFRGNEQFF	TGTGCCAGCAGCCAAGATCAGTTTCGTGGCAATGAGCAGTTCTTC
TRBJ2-1	once	TRBD1	TRBV20-1	CSPGQVNEQFF	TGCAGCCCAGGACAGGTCAATGAGCAGTTCTTC
TRBJ1-5	.	TRBD1	TRBV5-8	CASRPGTGAFNQPQHF	TGTGCCAGCAGACCGGGGACAGGGGCGTTCAATCAGCCCCAGCATTTT
TRBJ1-4	.	.	TRBV6-5	CASSYSYNEKLFF	TGTGCCAGCAGTTACTCGTATAATGAAAAACTGTTTTTT
TRBJ2-7	once	.	TRBV6-5	CASRTPGFTYEQYF	TGTGCCAGCAGAACCCCGGGATTTACCTACGAGCAGTACTTC
TRBJ2-3	.	.	TRBV7-3	CASSLDYGTQYF	TGTGCCAGCAGCCTGGACTATGGGACGCAGTATTTT
TRBJ2-7	.	.	TRBV6-2/TRBV6-3	CASSDRYEQYF	TGTGCCAGCAGTGACAGATACGAGCAGTACTTC
TRBJ1-2	once	.	TRBV10-2	CASTGGRGYGYTF	TGCGCCAGCACCGGGGGTAGGGGCTATGGCTACACCTTC
TRBJ1-1	.	.	TRBV5-1	CASSLEYREGTEAFF	TGCGCCAGCAGCTTGGAGTACAGGGAGGGAACTGAAGCTTTCTTT
TRBJ2-1	.	TRBD2	TRBV27	CASSQGTSAYNEQFF	TGTGCCAGCAGCCAGGGGACTAGTGCCTACAATGAGCAGTTCTTC
TRBJ2-7	few	TRBD2	TRBV29-1	CSALSGDVYEQYF	TGCAGCGCCCTGAGCGGGGATGTCTACGAGCAGTACTTC
TRBJ2-7	.	TRBD2	TRBV7-6	CASSFGLGSYEQYF	TGTGCCAGCAGCTTCGGACTAGGCTCCTACGAGCAGTACTTC
TRBJ1-6	.	.	TRBV11-2	CASSFLGANSPLHF	TGTGCCAGCAGCTTTTTGGGGGCTAATTCACCCCTCCACTTT
TRBJ1-6	few	.	TRBV27	CASLPRGEGNSPLHF	TGTGCCAGCCTTCCCAGAGGGGAGGGTAATTCACCCCTCCACTTT
TRBJ1-1	.	.	TRBV6-5	CASSYSTRIAEAFF	TGTGCCAGCAGTTACTCGACGCGGATCGCTGAAGCTTTCTTT
TRBJ1-1	.	TRBD1	TRBV5-1	CASSLAISGGVTDTEAFF	TGCGCCAGCAGCTTGGCTATCTCAGGGGGCGTAACCGACACTGAAGCTTTCTTT
TRBJ1-2	.	.	TRBV4-1	CASSHPTDGYTF	TGCGCCAGCAGCCACCCGACAGATGGCTACACCTTC
TRBJ2-3	.	.	TRBV4-2	CASSQDGQRTDTQYF	TGTGCCAGCAGCCAAGATGGACAACGCACAGATACGCAGTATTTT
TRBJ2-5	.	TRBD1	TRBV10-3	CAISWTGATQETQYF	TGTGCCATCTCCTGGACAGGGGCTACTCAAGAGACCCAGTACTTC
TRBJ2-1	few	TRBD2	TRBV5-4	CASSPTKRGRNEQFF	TGTGCCAGCAGCCCGACTAAGCGGGGGCGCAATGAGCAGTTCTTC